These 28 T cell receptor beta chains came from one sample sequenced in a study of T cell repertoires in cytomegalovirus infection. TCRdb reanalysed the reads using MiXCR and keeps one entry per CDR3 protein. Of 250,000 to 300,000 distinct CDR3 sequences listed, approximately 22% are singletons. Their specific antigens are unknown. This specimen consisted of cultured PBMCs, obtained from culture after CMV antigen stimulation. The receptors here all came from a human donor in good health (CMV status not recorded). Some clones in this sample may be carry-over from other donors' samples.

The chain is built from TRBV20-1 and TRBJ2-7, with 7 positions matching TRBD2. Germline trimming cut 4 bases from V and 6 bases from J; bases unmatched to any gene: 3. CDR1 and CDR2 (germline): DFQATT, SNEGSKA (reference sequence). CDR3 length: 11 residues. The DNA of the CDR3 is TGCAGTGCTAAAGGGAGGGCCGAGCAGTACTTC. This encodes CSAKGRAEQYF.

There are a few counts of this clonotype. The rearrangement uses TRBV19 and TRBJ2-1, with 11 bases aligning to TRBD1. The V gene end was trimmed by 2 bases and the J gene end by 7 bases; junction bases not matched to a gene: 4. Germline V lookup: CDR1 LNHDA, CDR2 SQIVND (reference sequence). The CDR3 is made up of 15 amino acids. The CDR3 loop reads CASSIWTGGLNEQFF. CDR3 nucleotides: TGTGCCAGTAGTATATGGACAGGGGGCCTAAATGAGCAGTTCTTC.

The rearrangement uses TRBV3-1 and TRBJ2-7; 9 bases fit TRBD2. Germline V gene sequence: CDR1 LGHDT, CDR2 YNNKEL (reference sequence). This CDR3 is 14 amino acids long. The junction had 17 bases not matched to a gene; V was cut back by 8 bases and J by 12 bases. CDR3 bases: TGTGCCAGCGACCACGGAGGTAGCGGGAGTAAGGGGTACGTC. The encoded protein is CASDHGGSGSKGYV.

This clonotype has at least ten counts. The chain links TRBV7-6 to TRBJ2-3; 12 nucleotides align to TRBD2. This CDR3 has 17 residues. Germline V gene sequence: CDR1 SGHVS, CDR2 FNYEAQ. V lost 5 bases to trimming and J lost 0 bases; unmatched junction nucleotides: 6. CDR3 residues: CASSPGLAGSSTDTQYF. DNA of the CDR3: TGTGCCAGCAGCCCCGGACTAGCGGGATCTAGCACAGATACGCAGTATTTT. Supplemented by reference TRBV7-6 and TRBJ2-3, the full variable domain reads GAGVSQSPRYKVTKRGQDVALRCDPISGHVSLYWYRQALGQGPEFLTYFNYEAQQDKSGLPNDRFSAERPEGSISTLTIQRTEQRDSAMYRCASSPGLAGSSTDTQYFGPGTRLTVL.

This clonotype has only a few counts. The chain carries TRBV12-3 or TRBV12-4 and TRBJ1-1; the match to TRBD1 covers 7 bases. The CDR3 has 16 residues. Trimming at V came to 1 base and at J to 6 bases, leaving 11 bases not matched to a gene. The CDR3 loop reads CASSLDFDRDGAEAFF. Written as DNA, the CDR3 is TGTGCCAGCAGTTTAGACTTCGACAGGGACGGCGCTGAAGCTTTCTTT.

V usage is TRBV5-8 and J usage is TRBJ2-1, with TRBD1 as a possible D gene (6 bases). V gave up 5 bases and J gave up 7 bases, with 13 bases separating them. The CDR3 is 13 residues long. Germline V lookup: CDR1 SGHTS, CDR2 YDEGEE. CDR3 in DNA: TGTGCCAGCAGATCCAGGGGTGGGAATGAGCAGTTCTTC. Translating gives CASRSRGGNEQFF.

The chain uses TRBV28 and TRBJ2-1, with unresolved D. Germline V CDR1 and CDR2: MDHEN, SYDVKM. This CDR3 is 11 amino acids long. Trimming left V 7 bases short and J 8 bases short, with 9 bases between. The CDR3 coding sequence is TGTGCCAGCACCTCCACGGATGAGCAGTTCTTC. This sequence encodes CASTSTDEQFF.

The J gene is TRBJ1-4, the V gene TRBV6-5, with D uncertain. This CDR3 is 12 amino acids long. Trimming took 5 bases from V and 3 from J, leaving 4 bases between them. Germline V gene sequence: CDR1 MNHEY, CDR2 SVGAGI. The CDR3 DNA reads TGTGCCAGCAGTCGCTCTAATGAAAAACTGTTTTTT. It codes for CASSRSNEKLFF.

This chain connects TRBV11-2 to TRBJ1-2; perhaps TRBD1 as D (5 bases). Germline V gene sequence: CDR1 SGHAT, CDR2 FQNNGV. CDR3 length equals 15 residues. Trimming took 2 bases from V and 6 from J, leaving 16 bases between them. CDR3 DNA: TGTGCCAGCAGCTTAAGGTCAGGGTTACTCCATGGCTACACCTTC. It codes for CASSLRSGLLHGYTF.

In this sample, this clonotype turned up many times. The chain employs TRBV7-9 and TRBJ1-4; no firm D call. Germline values: CDR1 SEHNR, CDR2 FQNEAQ (reference sequence). The CDR3 covers 13 residues. V was clipped by 8 bases and J by 7 bases, with 14 bases between them. The chain's CDR3 is CASYSYGSEKLFF. The CDR3, as DNA: TGTGCCAGCTACTCCTATGGGAGTGAAAAACTGTTTTTT.

This chain connects TRBV6-2 or TRBV6-3 to TRBJ2-1; 10 nucleotides match TRBD2. The CDR3 loop spans 15 amino acids. CDR1 and CDR2 (germline): MNHEY, SVGEGT. V trimming: 5 bases; J trimming: 5 bases; junction bases outside the gene matches: 6. The DNA for the CDR3 is TGTGCCAGCAGTGAGCTAGCGGGAGACAACAATGAGCAGTTCTTC. Encoded protein: CASSELAGDNNEQFF.

Of note for this clonotype: A much larger clonotype is one base distant, so this may be a read error. The chain uses TRBV11-3 and TRBJ2-6; D is ambiguous. Germline V lookup: CDR1 SGHNT, CDR2 YENEEA. Trimming removed 5 bases at V and 2 bases at J, with 7 bases between. The length of the CDR3 is 14 residues. The CDR3 region is CASSPDPGANVLTF. The CDR3 DNA reads as TGTGCCAGCAGCCCGGACCCTGGGGCCAACGTCCTGACTTTC.

This clonotype occurred many times. This chain connects TRBV7-2 to TRBJ1-2; weak D call: TRBD1 (6 bases). Trimming shortened V by 5 bases and J by 8 bases, and 12 bases separated the two germline ends. CDR1 SGHTA and CDR2 FQGNSA come from the germline V gene. The CDR3 is made up of 12 amino acids. CDR3 region: CASSERTAGYTF. The CDR3 DNA follows: TGTGCCAGCAGCGAAAGGACAGCCGGCTACACCTTC.

This chain links TRBV14 with TRBJ2-1, with 8 nucleotides matching TRBD2. The CDR3 runs to 13 residues. Germline values: CDR1 SGHDN, CDR2 FVKESK. Trimming removed 4 bases from V and 13 bases from J; junction bases left unmatched: 9. CDR3 protein: CASSRPGLVVQFF. CDR3 DNA: TGTGCCAGCAGCCGACCGGGACTAGTGGTCCAGTTCTTC.

The chain combines TRBV27 with TRBJ2-3; weak D call: TRBD1 (5 bases). V dropped 6 bases and J dropped 3 bases, with 10 bases sitting between them. CDR3 length equals 13 residues. The germline V gene encodes CDR1 MNHEY and CDR2 SMNVEV (reference sequence). CDR3 amino acids: CASRARVTDTQYF. The CDR3 DNA reads as TGTGCCAGCAGAGCCAGGGTAACAGATACGCAGTATTTT.

In this sample, this clonotype turned up many times. The rearrangement uses TRBV12-3 or TRBV12-4 and TRBJ2-1, with D unclear. The CDR3 is 12 amino acids. With 6 bases removed from V and 10 bases from J, the gap between germline ends came to 13 bases. The CDR3 DNA sequence: TGTGCCAGCAGACTAAGACCCAGCGAGCAGTTCTTC. It encodes CASRLRPSEQFF.

V is TRBV19 and J is TRBJ2-1, with TRBD1 matching over 7 bases. Per germline, CDR1 LNHDA and CDR2 SQIVND (reference sequence). The CDR3 has 12 residues. Trimming removed 6 bases from V and 14 bases from J; junction bases left unmatched: 10. In DNA form, the CDR3 reads TGTGCCAGTAGCCCAGGACAGGAATCTAAGTTCTTC. It yields the protein CASSPGQESKFF.

At least ten counts were recorded for this clonotype. V gene TRBV28 combines with J gene TRBJ2-7; 7 positions agree with TRBD2. This CDR3 region has 13 residues. V lost 7 bases to trimming and J lost 3 bases; unmatched junction nucleotides: 6. Germline CDR1 and CDR2: MDHEN and SYDVKM. In DNA, the CDR3 is TGTGCCAGCACCCCGGGACTAAACTACGAGCAGTACTTC. This sequence encodes CASTPGLNYEQYF.

The chain combines TRBV12-3 or TRBV12-4 with TRBJ1-5; 8 bases map to TRBD1. The CDR3 loop spans 14 amino acids. Losses at the gene ends were 8 bases for V and 4 bases for J; bases not matched to a gene: 7. Here the CDR3 reads CASGIDRGNQPQHF. CDR3 in DNA: TGTGCCAGCGGGATCGACAGGGGAAATCAGCCCCAGCATTTT.

The chain is built from TRBV19 and TRBJ2-3, with D hard to call. Germline V gene sequence: CDR1 LNHDA, CDR2 SQIVND (reference sequence). The CDR3 contains 13 residues. The germline V and J ends were trimmed by 2 bases and 4 bases, with 7 bases remaining between them. CDR3 region: CASSIRTPDTQYF. Here the CDR3 DNA reads TGTGCCAGTAGTATAAGAACTCCAGATACGCAGTATTTT.

This clonotype has more than one count but fewer than ten. The V gene is TRBV28, the J gene TRBJ2-3; 10 bases agree with TRBD1. CDR1 is MDHEN and CDR2 is SYDVKM in the germline V gene. CDR3 length: 16 residues. V shed 4 bases and J 2 bases; nucleotides not matched to a gene: 6. The CDR3 DNA is TGTGCCAGCAGTTCCCGGACAGGGGGACCCACAGATACGCAGTATTTT. Residues: CASSSRTGGPTDTQYF.

J is TRBJ2-7 and V is TRBV4-1; D gene unclear. Trimming took 0 bases from V and 3 from J, leaving 6 bases between them. The germline V gene encodes CDR1 MGHRA and CDR2 YSYEKL. The CDR3 totals 13 residues. The CDR3 coding sequence is TGCGCCAGCAGCCAAGATGGCCGCTACGAGCAGTACTTC. Amino acid sequence: CASSQDGRYEQYF.

The chain joins TRBV27 to TRBJ1-2; D not resolved. The CDR3 is 13 amino acids. CDR1 and CDR2 from the germline V gene are MNHEY and SMNVEV (reference sequence). Trimming removed 3 bases from V and 8 bases from J, with 13 bases in between. DNA of the CDR3: TGTGCCAGCAGTTTCTCCGGAATGAGGGGCTACACCTTC. The encoded protein is CASSFSGMRGYTF.

The chain uses TRBV5-4 and TRBJ2-7, with TRBD1 as a possible D gene (6 bases). With 4 bases removed from V and 0 bases from J, the gap between germline ends came to 17 bases. Germline loops: CDR1 SGHNT, CDR2 YYREEE (reference sequence). The CDR3 is 16 residues long. DNA for the CDR3: TGTGCCAGCAGCAGTTCCGGGACATTGAGCTCCTACGAGCAGTACTTC. This translates into CASSSSGTLSSYEQYF.

The genes are TRBV20-1 and TRBJ1-3, with 10 nucleotides matching TRBD1. CDR1 and CDR2 from the germline V gene are DFQATT and SNEGSKA (reference sequence). The CDR3 covers 15 residues. V shed 3 bases and J 4 bases; nucleotides not matched to a gene: 6. The CDR3 bases are TGCAGTGCTAGGACAGGGGGCGAAACGGGAAACACCATATATTTT. As protein: CSARTGGETGNTIYF.

This clonotype was counted many times. The chain carries TRBV7-2 and TRBJ1-6, with TRBD1 as a possible D gene (5 bases). CDR1 is SGHTA and CDR2 is FQGNSA in the germline V gene. Trimming took 7 bases from V and 7 from J, leaving 17 bases between them. The CDR3 covers 15 residues. In nucleotides, the CDR3 is TGTGCCAGCACCCCGGGGCCAGGAGAGAATTCACCCCTCCACTTT. It specifies CASTPGPGENSPLHF.

This clonotype was picked up a small number of times. The rearrangement joins TRBV19 to TRBJ1-2; perhaps TRBD1 as D (5 bases). Per the germline V gene, CDR1 is LNHDA and CDR2 is SQIVND (reference sequence). Trimming left V 6 bases short and J 2 bases short, with 22 bases between. The CDR3 is 17 amino acids. CDR3 bases: TGTGCCAGTAGATCACGTGACAGTCAACTAACGAACTATGGCTACACCTTC. Encoded protein: CASRSRDSQLTNYGYTF. Together with reference TRBV19 and TRBJ1-2, the CDR3 gives the full variable domain: DGGITQSPKYLFRKEGQNVTLSCEQNLNHDAMYWYRQDPGQGLRLIYYSQIVNDFQKGDIAEGYSVSREKKESFPLTVTSAQKNPTAFYLCASRSRDSQLTNYGYTFGSGTRLTVV.

V usage is TRBV6-2 or TRBV6-3 and J usage is TRBJ2-1; TRBD2 agrees at 15 bases. Germline V lookup: CDR1 MNHEY, CDR2 SVGEGT. The CDR3 length is 17 residues. V was clipped by 6 bases and J by 5 bases; unmatched bases: 8. This chain's CDR3 is CASSPMGLAGGNNEQFF. CDR3 coding DNA: TGTGCCAGCAGCCCGATGGGACTAGCGGGGGGAAACAATGAGCAGTTCTTC.